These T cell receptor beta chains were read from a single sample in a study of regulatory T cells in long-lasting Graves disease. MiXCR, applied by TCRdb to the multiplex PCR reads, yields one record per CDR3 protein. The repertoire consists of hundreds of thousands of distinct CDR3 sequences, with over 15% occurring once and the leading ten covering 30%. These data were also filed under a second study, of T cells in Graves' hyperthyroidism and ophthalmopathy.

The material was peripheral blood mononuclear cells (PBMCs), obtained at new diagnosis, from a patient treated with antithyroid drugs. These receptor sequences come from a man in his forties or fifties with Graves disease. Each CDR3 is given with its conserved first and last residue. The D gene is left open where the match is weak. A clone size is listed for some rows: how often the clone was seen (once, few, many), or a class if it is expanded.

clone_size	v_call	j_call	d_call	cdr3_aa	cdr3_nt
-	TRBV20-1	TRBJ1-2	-	CSAPPGRDAYGYTF	TGCAGTGCCCCCCCGGGCAGGGACGCCTATGGCTACACCTTC
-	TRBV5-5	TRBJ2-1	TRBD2	CASSSLAGGPIREQFF	TGTGCCAGCAGCTCGTTAGCGGGGGGGCCGATACGCGAGCAGTTCTTC
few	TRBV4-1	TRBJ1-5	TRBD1	CASSQLQGARQPQHF	TGCGCCAGCAGCCAGCTACAGGGGGCTCGGCAGCCCCAGCATTTT
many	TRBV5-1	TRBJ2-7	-	CASSEPESYEQYF	TGCGCCAGCAGCGAACCGGAATCCTACGAGCAGTACTTC
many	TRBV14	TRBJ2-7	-	CASSQDFGYEQYF	TGTGCCAGCAGCCAGGATTTCGGCTACGAGCAGTACTTC
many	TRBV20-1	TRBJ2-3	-	CSAPLVDTQYF	TGCAGTGCCCCCCTAGTAGATACGCAGTATTTT
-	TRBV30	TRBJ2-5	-	CAWSVGRGGKTQYF	TGTGCCTGGAGTGTTGGCAGGGGGGGAAAGACCCAGTACTTC
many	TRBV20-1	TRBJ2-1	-	CSARPPGGEQFF	TGCAGTGCTAGGCCACCCGGAGGGGAGCAGTTCTTC
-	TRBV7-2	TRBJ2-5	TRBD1	CASSLGQGLSQYF	TGTGCCAGCAGCTTGGGACAGGGCTTATCCCAGTACTTC
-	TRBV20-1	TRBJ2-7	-	CSARDRGGSYEQYF	TGCAGTGCTAGAGACAGGGGAGGCTCCTACGAGCAGTACTTC
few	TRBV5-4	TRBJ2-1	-	CASRRATYNEQFF	TGTGCCAGCAGGAGGGCTACCTACAATGAGCAGTTCTTC
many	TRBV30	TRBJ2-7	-	CAWSQGYLGTYEQYF	TGTGCCTGGAGCCAGGGTTACCTCGGAACCTACGAGCAGTACTTC
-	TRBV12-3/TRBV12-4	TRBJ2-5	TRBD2	CASSFPSGGTETQYF	TGTGCCAGCAGTTTTCCTAGCGGGGGGACGGAGACCCAGTACTTC
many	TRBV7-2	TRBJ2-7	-	CASSASTTLYEQYF	TGTGCCAGCAGCGCGAGTACCACTTTATACGAGCAGTACTTC
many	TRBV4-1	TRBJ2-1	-	CASSPGTFNEQFF	TGCGCCAGCAGCCCAGGGACATTCAATGAGCAGTTCTTC
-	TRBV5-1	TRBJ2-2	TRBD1	CAGSLGQINTGELFF	TGCGCCGGCAGCTTGGGACAGATAAACACCGGGGAGCTGTTTTTT
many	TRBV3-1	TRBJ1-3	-	CASSQGRLSSGNTIYF	TGTGCCAGCAGCCAGGGACGTCTGTCCTCTGGAAACACCATATATTTT
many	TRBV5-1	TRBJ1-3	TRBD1	CASSSVTGDSGNTIYF	TGCGCCAGCAGCTCTGTGACAGGGGACTCTGGAAACACCATATATTTT
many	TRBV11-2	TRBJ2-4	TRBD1	CASSPWGQKNIQYF	TGTGCCAGCAGCCCGTGGGGACAGAAAAACATTCAGTACTTC
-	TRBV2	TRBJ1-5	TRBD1	CASSQDRADQPQHF	TGTGCCAGCAGTCAGGACAGGGCGGATCAGCCCCAGCATTTT
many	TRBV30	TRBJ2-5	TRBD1	CAWSGPGTGGETQYF	TGTGCCTGGAGTGGACCCGGGACAGGGGGGGAGACCCAGTACTTC
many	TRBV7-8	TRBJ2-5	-	CASSLMVETQYF	TGTGCCAGCAGCTTGATGGTCGAGACCCAGTACTTC
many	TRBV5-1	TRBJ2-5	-	CASSLVGGQQETQYF	TGCGCCAGCAGCTTGGTTGGAGGGCAGCAAGAGACCCAGTACTTC
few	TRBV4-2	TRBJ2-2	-	CASSQDGEVGELFF	TGTGCCAGCAGCCAAGATGGGGAGGTCGGGGAGCTGTTTTTT
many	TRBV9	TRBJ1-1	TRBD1	CASSQTGTTEAFF	TGTGCCAGCAGCCAGACAGGGACCACTGAAGCTTTCTTT
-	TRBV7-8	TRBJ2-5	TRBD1	CASSNAGTAETQYF	TGTGCCAGCAGCAACGCCGGGACAGCAGAGACCCAGTACTTC
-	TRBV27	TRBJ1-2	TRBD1	CASSLGGQGHYGYTF	TGTGCCAGCAGTTTAGGGGGACAGGGTCACTATGGCTACACCTTC